The following is a TCR beta chain sequence with its context. The CDR3 is 16 residues long. Germline loops: CDR1 MGHRA, CDR2 YSYEKL. V was clipped by 4 bases and J by 10 bases, with 23 bases between them. The data belong to a study of T cells of healthy individuals. TCRdb itself ran the 5' RACE reads through MiXCR, one entry per CDR3 protein. The profile shows 90,000 to 100,000 distinct CDR3 sequences, roughly a sixth of them singletons. This sequence joins TRBV4-1 and TRBJ2-1, with D tentatively TRBD2 (6 bases). This sequence originates from a human donor in good health. For the CDR3, the DNA is TGCGCCAGCAGCCCCACCCCGGGAGACGGGTTGAAAGAGCAGTTCTTC. Protein sequence: CASSPTPGDGLKEQFF.